This T cell receptor (beta chain) comes out of a study of shared clonotypes between healthy human individuals. Study background: CD4 naive and memory got three plates each, CD8 naive two, CD8 memory one. Regarding the study as a whole: Sorted-subset samples were not fully sequenced, rarefaction indicated. Measured sharing among donors was expected to vary with sequencing depth.

With V trimmed by 4 bases and J by 10 bases, 11 bases remained unmatched. Per germline, CDR1 SGHVS and CDR2 FNYEAQ. This CDR3 spans 14 amino acids. This clone was seen just once. Its antigen remains unidentified. The genomic DNA of each subset was split evenly across several immunoSEQ plates. Measured with immunoSEQ multiplex PCR; TCRdb has only the in-frame clones, and not every one. This sample has about 360,000 clones, with less than 85% found just once. Sequencing was done on a sample of memory CD4+ T cells sorted from blood. Subset denoted: CD45RA-negative fraction. V is TRBV7-6 and J is TRBJ2-7; TRBD2 agrees at 9 bases. This receptor was taken from a young man in good health. This CDR3 reads CASSSILGGRAQYF. In DNA, the CDR3 is TGTGCCAGCAGCTCGATCTTAGGCGGGAGGGCCCAGTACTTC.